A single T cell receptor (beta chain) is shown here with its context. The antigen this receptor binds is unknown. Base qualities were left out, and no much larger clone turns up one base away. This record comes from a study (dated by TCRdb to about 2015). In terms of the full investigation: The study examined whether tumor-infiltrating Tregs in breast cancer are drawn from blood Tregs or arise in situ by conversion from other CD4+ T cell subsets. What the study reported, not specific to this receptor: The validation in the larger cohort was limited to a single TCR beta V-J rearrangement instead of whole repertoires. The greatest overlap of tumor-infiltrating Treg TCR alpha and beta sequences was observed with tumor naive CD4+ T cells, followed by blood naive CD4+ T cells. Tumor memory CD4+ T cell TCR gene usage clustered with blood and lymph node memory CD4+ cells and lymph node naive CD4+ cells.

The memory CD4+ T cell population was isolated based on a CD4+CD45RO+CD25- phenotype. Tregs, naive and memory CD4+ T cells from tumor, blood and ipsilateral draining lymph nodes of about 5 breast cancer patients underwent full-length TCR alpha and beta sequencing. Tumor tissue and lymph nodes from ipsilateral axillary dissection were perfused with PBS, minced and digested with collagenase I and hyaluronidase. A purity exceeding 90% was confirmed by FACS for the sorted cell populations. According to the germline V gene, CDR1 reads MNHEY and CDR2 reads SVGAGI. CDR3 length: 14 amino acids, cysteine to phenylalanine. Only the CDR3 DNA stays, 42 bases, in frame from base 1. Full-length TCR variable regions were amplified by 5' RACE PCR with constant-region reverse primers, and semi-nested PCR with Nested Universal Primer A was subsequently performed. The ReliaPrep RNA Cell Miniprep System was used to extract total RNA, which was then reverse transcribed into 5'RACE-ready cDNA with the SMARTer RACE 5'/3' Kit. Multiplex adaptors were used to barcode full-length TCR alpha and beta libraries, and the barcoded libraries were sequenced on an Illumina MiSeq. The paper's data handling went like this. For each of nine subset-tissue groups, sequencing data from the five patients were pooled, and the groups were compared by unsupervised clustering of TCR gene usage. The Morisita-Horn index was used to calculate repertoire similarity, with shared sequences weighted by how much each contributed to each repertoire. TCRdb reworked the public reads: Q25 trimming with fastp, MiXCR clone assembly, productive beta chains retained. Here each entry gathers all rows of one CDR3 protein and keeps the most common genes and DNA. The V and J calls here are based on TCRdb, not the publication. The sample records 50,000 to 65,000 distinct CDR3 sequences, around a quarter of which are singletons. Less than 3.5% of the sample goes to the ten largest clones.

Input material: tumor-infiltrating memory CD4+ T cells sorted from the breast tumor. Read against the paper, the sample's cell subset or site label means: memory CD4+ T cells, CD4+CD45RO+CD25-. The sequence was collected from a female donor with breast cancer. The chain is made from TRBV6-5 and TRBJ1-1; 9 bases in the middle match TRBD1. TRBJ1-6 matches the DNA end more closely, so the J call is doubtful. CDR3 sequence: CASSPGTGLSPLHF. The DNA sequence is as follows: TGTGCCAGCAGTCCCGGGACAGGGCTCTCACCCCTCCACTTT.